The source of this TCR beta chain is a study of cytomegalovirus exposure and HLA in healthy donors. Background on the study: Falling in the Caucasian-associated ancestry cluster were 81% of 300 to 500 genotyped donors. Findings and caveats of the study: Presence/absence analyses took donor sequencing depth as roughly uniform. Confirmation in vitro established that a few CMV-associated chains were specific for CMV antigens.

V shed 7 bases and J shed 6 bases, with 21 bases lying between them. This CDR3 comprises 15 residues. Germline values: CDR1 MGHRA, CDR2 YSYEKL. Both 60 Vbeta primers and 13 Jbeta primers went into the PCR. TCRdb keeps only in-frame clones here, not all; method: immunoSEQ multiplex PCR. There are about 160,000 clones in the sample; approximately 88% occur only once, and 0.85% to 1% lies in the top ten. Turning to this clone: Antigen unknown.

V is TRBV4-1 and J is TRBJ1-2; tentative D call: TRBD1 (5 bases). The TCR comes from a woman under 40 in good health and CMV-seronegative. The sample taken for sequencing was PBMCs. CDR3: CASNRRDFLDDGYTF. CDR3 in DNA: TGCGCCAGCAACCGACGGGACTTCCTTGATGATGGCTACACCTTC.